This T cell receptor (beta chain) is from a study of blood T cell repertoires in COVID-19. As for the study in general: COVID-19 samples, acute and convalescent, were from the United States, Italy and Spain. The cDNA or gDNA used as material had been derived from T cells, B-cell-depleted T cells, or PBMCs.

Among Cohort 3 donors, those recovered had two negative PCRs, clearance, or symptom resolution. Clones were read by immunoSEQ multiplex PCR, and TCRdb kept only the in-frame ones, dropping some. Of roughly 300,000 clones listed, 90% are singletons. The CDR3 extends over 13 amino acids. Germline V CDR1 and CDR2: MGHDK, SYGVNS. The V gene lost 1 base and the J gene lost 5 bases, with 8 bases spanning the gap. The TCR sequence derives from a woman in her thirties who had recovered from COVID-19. The chain is built from TRBV25-1 and TRBJ2-5, with D tentatively TRBD1 (6 bases). Source material: PBMCs or T cells enriched from blood (not recorded which). As DNA, the CDR3 is TGTGCCAGCAGTGAATTAAGGGGGGAGACCCAGTACTTC. It translates to CASSELRGETQYF.